This passage covers 29 T cell receptor beta chains from one sample sequenced in a study of T cell changes during pregnancy in multiple sclerosis (dated by TCRdb to about 2019). To prepare the library, the immunoSEQ multiplex PCR assay was applied. This immuneACCESS table, as held by TCRdb, lists in-frame sequences with V and J called but not all clones. Of the missing ones, under half trace to an unresolved V gene in checked studies; the others have no known cause. For this sample the table gives roughly 48,000 clones, of which about 92% were detected only once. The ten largest clones represent around 0.9% of the sample. Material: CD4+ T cells from peripheral blood mononuclear cells, obtained in the second trimester of pregnancy. The receptor set was obtained from a female donor in good health, enrolled as a control in a pregnancy study.

The table lists this clone with a count of one. This chain connects TRBV5-1 to TRBJ2-1, with TRBD2 identical over 16 bases. Trimming cost V 3 bases and J 7 bases; bases outside gene matches: 7. CDR3 length: 17 residues. Germline V gives CDR1 SGHRS, CDR2 YFSETQ. The CDR3 loop reads CASSSGLAGGPRNEQFF. The CDR3 bases are TGCGCCAGCAGCTCGGGACTAGCGGGAGGGCCTCGAAATGAGCAGTTCTTC.

This clone was observed a single time. This chain joins TRBV7-3 and TRBJ2-1; 8 bases are a match to TRBD2. Per the germline V gene, CDR1 is SGHTA and CDR2 is FQGTGA. The CDR3 contains 12 residues. V gave up 8 bases and J gave up 5 bases; unmatched junction bases: 2. CDR3: CASRAGDNEQFF. CDR3 DNA: TGTGCCAGCCGAGCGGGAGACAATGAGCAGTTCTTC.

This sequence joins TRBV5-1 and TRBJ1-1; D gene unclear. Germline V gene lookup returns CDR1 SGHRS and CDR2 YFSETQ. The germline V and J ends were trimmed by 2 bases and 1 base, with 15 bases remaining between them. The CDR3 consists of 16 residues. In DNA form, the CDR3 reads TGCGCCAGCAGCTTATCGCTCGGCGGGCGGAACACTGAAGCTTTCTTT. It encodes CASSLSLGGRNTEAFF. The full variable domain, in which reference TRBV5-1 and TRBJ1-1 provide the parts outside the CDR3, is KAGVTQTPRYLIKTRGQQVTLSCSPISGHRSVSWYQQTPGQGLQFLFEYFSETQRNKGNFPGRFSGRQFSNSRSEMNVSTLELGDSALYLCASSLSLGGRNTEAFFGQGTRLTVV.

The chain combines TRBV30 with TRBJ1-3; 7 nucleotides match TRBD1. V lost 8 bases and J lost 2; bases outside the gene matches: 6. Per germline, CDR1 GTSNPN and CDR2 SVGIG (reference sequence). The CDR3 spans 13 residues. In DNA, the CDR3 is TGTGCCGCAGACAGGGTAGCTGGAAACACCATATATTTT. It encodes CAADRVAGNTIYF.

The V call is TRBV7-2, the J call TRBJ2-1; 10 bases fit TRBD2. Germline V gene data show CDR1 as SGHTA and CDR2 as FQGNSA. Trimming removed 3 bases from V and 12 bases from J; junction bases left unmatched: 5. The CDR3 covers 13 residues. This chain's CDR3 is CASSFGLAAGQFF. CDR3 sequence (DNA): TGTGCCAGCAGCTTTGGACTAGCGGCCGGGCAGTTCTTC.

V gene TRBV7-2 combines with J gene TRBJ2-2; tentatively, D is TRBD1 (5 bases). The CDR3 is made up of 15 amino acids. Trimming took 4 bases from V and 7 from J, leaving 16 bases between them. Germline values: CDR1 SGHTA, CDR2 FQGNSA. For the CDR3, the DNA is TGTGCCAGCAGCTATTTCCAGGGTTCGGTCGGGGAGCTGTTTTTT. It yields the protein CASSYFQGSVGELFF.

This rearrangement joins TRBV14 to TRBJ2-1; 9 bases are shared with TRBD2. This CDR3 spans 15 amino acids. Trimming cost V 3 bases and J 7 bases; bases outside gene matches: 7. Germline-derived CDR1 and CDR2 are SGHDN and FVKESK. The chain's CDR3 is CASSHPGGRVNEQFF. CDR3 bases: TGTGCCAGCAGCCACCCTGGCGGGAGGGTGAATGAGCAGTTCTTC.

This clone has only one observation. V and J are TRBV7-2 and TRBJ1-1; no definite D call. Germline lookup yields CDR1 SGHTA and CDR2 FQGNSA. The CDR3 consists of 14 residues. V lost 1 base, J lost 1 base, and 7 bases lay in between. The CDR3 region is CASSLGLSNTEAFF. CDR3 coding DNA: TGTGCCAGCAGCTTAGGGCTTTCGAACACTGAAGCTTTCTTT.

The V gene is TRBV7-9, the J gene TRBJ1-4, with D perhaps TRBD1 (5 bases). V lost 1 base and J 5 bases, leaving 17 bases between the germline ends. Germline V gene lookup returns CDR1 SEHNR and CDR2 FQNEAQ (reference sequence). CDR3 size: 17 residues. In DNA, the CDR3 is TGTGCCAGCAGCTTAGGCCGCTTCGCAGGGAAAAATGAAAAACTGTTTTTT. Residues: CASSLGRFAGKNEKLFF. Supplemented by reference TRBV7-9 and TRBJ1-4, the full variable domain reads DTGVSQNPRHKITKRGQNVTFRCDPISEHNRLYWYRQTLGQGPEFLTYFQNEAQLEKSRLLSDRFSAERPKGSFSTLEIQRTEQGDSAMYLCASSLGRFAGKNEKLFFGSGTQLSVL.

The chain recombines TRBV10-2 with TRBJ2-1, with D possibly TRBD1 on 5 matching bases. The CDR3 is made up of 13 amino acids. In germline, CDR1 is WSHSY, CDR2 SAAADI. Trimming left V 2 bases short and J 16 bases short, with 18 bases between. The CDR3 loop reads CASSEQGDTYRFF. In DNA form, the CDR3 reads TGCGCCAGCAGTGAGCAGGGTGACACCTACCGATTCTTC.

In DNA, the CDR3 is TGTGCCAGTAGTATAAGAACAGGTTCAGCAACTAATGAAAAACTGTTTTTT. This encodes CASSIRTGSATNEKLFF. The rearrangement joins TRBV19 to TRBJ1-4, with D possibly TRBD1 on 5 matching bases. V lost 2 bases to trimming and J lost 0 bases, with 13 bases between them. CDR1 is LNHDA, CDR2 SQIVND, per germline (reference sequence). CDR3 length: 17 residues.

This clone occurred once. The chain uses TRBV19 and TRBJ2-6; 8 bases map to TRBD1. The CDR3 contains 19 residues. The trim removed 5 bases at V and 5 bases at J, leaving 17 bases unmatched. Germline V gives CDR1 LNHDA, CDR2 SQIVND (reference sequence). The CDR3 region is CASSPGTGEVGVWANVLTF. CDR3 nucleotide sequence: TGTGCCAGTAGTCCGGGGACAGGTGAAGTAGGTGTATGGGCCAACGTCCTGACTTTC.

The V gene is TRBV28, the J gene TRBJ1-6, with 7 bases lining up with TRBD1. V gave up 6 bases and J gave up 5 bases; unmatched junction bases: 4. Germline loops: CDR1 MDHEN, CDR2 SYDVKM. The CDR3 has 14 amino acids. The CDR3 region is CASRRTGDNSPLHF. The CDR3 nucleotides are TGTGCCAGCAGACGTACAGGGGATAATTCACCCCTCCACTTT.

The chain employs TRBV2 and TRBJ1-4; 7 nucleotides line up with TRBD1. V shed 7 bases and J 7 bases; nucleotides not matched to a gene: 9. CDR1 and CDR2 (germline): SNHLY, FYNNEI. The CDR3 has 14 residues. This chain's CDR3 is CASTKGAAGEKLFF. CDR3 sequence (DNA): TGTGCCAGCACTAAGGGGGCAGCGGGTGAAAAACTGTTTTTT.

This chain joins TRBV6-1 and TRBJ2-1; 10 nucleotides align to TRBD1. This CDR3 spans 15 amino acids. Germline values: CDR1 MNHNS, CDR2 SASEGT. J was trimmed by 7 bases and V by 2 bases; bases with no gene match: 5. The CDR3 coding sequence is TGTGCCAGCAGTGAAAAGGGACAGGGGCAGAATGAGCAGTTCTTC. It codes for CASSEKGQGQNEQFF.

The chain employs TRBV2 and TRBJ1-5, with TRBD1 matching 8 bases. V lost 3 bases, J lost 2 bases, and 0 bases stayed unmatched. The CDR3 runs 14 residues. Looked up from germline, CDR1 is SNHLY and CDR2 is FYNNEI. The CDR3 spells CASSEDRGNQPQHF. In DNA form, the CDR3 reads TGTGCCAGCAGTGAGGACAGGGGCAATCAGCCCCAGCATTTT.

The rearrangement uses TRBV6-1 and TRBJ2-1, with TRBD2 as a possible D gene (5 bases). V was pared by 6 bases and J by 8 bases, with 17 bases between. This CDR3 is built from 14 residues. CDR1 and CDR2 (germline): MNHNS, SASEGT. CDR3 sequence (DNA): TGTGCCAGCAGACGAGGGCTAAGTAACGATGAGCAGTTCTTC. Amino acid sequence: CASRRGLSNDEQFF.

The chain joins TRBV30 to TRBJ1-2, with 9 bases fitting TRBD1. Germline assignment: CDR1 GTSNPN and CDR2 SVGIG (reference sequence). The CDR3 loop spans 13 amino acids. V was pared by 4 bases and J by 8 bases, with 8 bases of the junction left unmatched. The DNA of the CDR3 is TGTGCCTGGAACTTGGGGACAGGGAAAGGCTACACCTTC. Protein: CAWNLGTGKGYTF.

This clone was found once. J is TRBJ2-5 and V is TRBV28, with 11 positions matching TRBD2. V lost 7 bases and J lost 5; bases outside the gene matches: 9. CDR3 length equals 15 residues. Germline CDR1 MDHEN, CDR2 SYDVKM. CDR3 nucleotide sequence: TGTGCCAGCATAGTAGCGGGAGGGCCTTCTGAGACCCAGTACTTC. Protein: CASIVAGGPSETQYF.

The chain combines TRBV6-6 with TRBJ1-4; the D gene is possibly TRBD1 (6 bases). V was trimmed by 5 bases and J by 4 bases, leaving 11 bases between them. Germline V gives CDR1 MNHNY, CDR2 SVGAGI (reference sequence). The CDR3 runs 14 residues. The CDR3 coding sequence is TGTGCCAGCAGTCCTACAGGGTATAATGAAAAACTGTTTTTT. Protein sequence: CASSPTGYNEKLFF.

The chain combines TRBV5-1 with TRBJ2-5, with 12 bases matching TRBD2. Losses at the gene ends were 4 bases for V and 4 bases for J; bases not matched to a gene: 5. The V gene's germline CDR1 is SGHRS and CDR2 YFSETQ. CDR3 length: 15 amino acids. CDR3 nucleotides: TGCGCCAGCAGCCTGCTAGCGGGGGGGCCAGAGACCCAGTACTTC. Translated, it gives CASSLLAGGPETQYF.

The chain employs TRBV5-6 and TRBJ2-5, with 14 positions matching TRBD2. This CDR3 spans 17 amino acids. V shed 4 bases and J 4 bases; nucleotides not matched to a gene: 9. Germline loops: CDR1 SGHDT, CDR2 YYEEEE. The CDR3 bases are TGTGCCAGCAGCCAGACTAGCGGGAGGGCGGTAGGAGAGACCCAGTACTTC. Translated, it gives CASSQTSGRAVGETQYF.

V gene TRBV2 combines with J gene TRBJ2-7; 7 bases agree with TRBD1. CDR1 is SNHLY, CDR2 FYNNEI, per germline. This CDR3 is built from 12 residues. Trimming at V came to 6 bases and at J to 6 bases, leaving 5 bases not matched to a gene. The CDR3 DNA sequence: TGTGCCAGCAGCCAAACAGGGGTCGAGCAGTACTTC. This encodes CASSQTGVEQYF.

CDR3 region: CASSLGAKETQYF. The CDR3 bases are TGTGCCAGCAGCCTTGGGGCGAAAGAGACCCAGTACTTC. The chain carries TRBV14 and TRBJ2-5; a weak D match, TRBD1 (5 bases). The CDR3 is 13 residues long. V lost 4 bases and J 3 bases, leaving 9 bases between the germline ends. Looked up from germline, CDR1 is SGHDN and CDR2 is FVKESK.

J is TRBJ2-3 and V is TRBV30; TRBD1 matches 7 bases. This CDR3 has 15 residues. V lost 4 bases, J lost 3 bases, and 10 bases stayed unmatched. Germline CDR1 reads GTSNPN; CDR2 reads SVGIG (reference sequence). This chain's CDR3 is CAWNERGTVTDTQYF. Here the CDR3 DNA reads TGTGCCTGGAACGAAAGGGGGACAGTTACAGATACGCAGTATTTT.

This chain connects TRBV7-9 to TRBJ1-6; D unclear. Germline-derived CDR1 and CDR2 are SEHNR and FQNEAQ (reference sequence). Trimming removed 5 bases from V and 8 bases from J, with 7 bases in between. This CDR3 is 12 amino acids long. Here the CDR3 reads CASSPADSPLHF. Here the CDR3 DNA reads TGTGCCAGCAGCCCCGCAGATTCACCCCTCCACTTT.

The V and J genes are TRBV7-8 and TRBJ2-5, with TRBD1 matching 7 bases. Losses at the gene ends were 5 bases for V and 3 bases for J; bases not matched to a gene: 3. Germline CDR1 SGHVS, CDR2 FQNEAQ. The CDR3 contains 13 residues. In nucleotides, the CDR3 is TGTGCCAGCAGCACCGGACAGGAAGAGACCCAGTACTTC. This gives the protein CASSTGQEETQYF.

This chain connects TRBV9 to TRBJ2-1; the D gene is possibly TRBD2 (7 bases). CDR3 length: 15 residues. The V gene's germline CDR1 is SGDLS and CDR2 YYNGEE. Trimming cost V 0 bases and J 7 bases, with 14 bases left between them. The CDR3 region is CASSVGGGAINEQFF. For the CDR3, the DNA is TGTGCCAGCAGCGTAGGGGGGGGCGCGATAAATGAGCAGTTCTTC.

This clone was seen once. The chain links TRBV5-5 to TRBJ2-1, with TRBD2 matching 8 bases. This CDR3 spans 16 amino acids. Germline trimming cut 4 bases from V and 8 bases from J; bases unmatched to any gene: 14. The germline V gene encodes CDR1 SGHKS and CDR2 YYEKEE (reference sequence). DNA for the CDR3: TGTGCCAGCAGCACACGACCGGGACTAGTGAATGATGAGCAGTTCTTC. It specifies CASSTRPGLVNDEQFF. Combining the CDR3 with reference TRBV5-5 and TRBJ2-1 gives the whole variable domain DAGVTQSPTHLIKTRGQQVTLRCSPISGHKSVSWYQQVLGQGPQFIFQYYEKEERGRGNFPDRFSARQFPNYSSELNVNALLLGDSALYLCASSTRPGLVNDEQFFGPGTRLTVL.